The 14 T cell receptor beta chains given below trace back to one sample, sequenced in a study of blood T cells in healthy people across ages. A J-beta primer mix and a sample-barcoded 5' primer were used in a second PCR of about 6 to 12 cycles. Each CDR3 protein is one row after TCRdb ran MiXCR on the 5' RACE reads. This repertoire shows about 1,800,000 distinct CDR3 sequences, roughly 27% found once; its top ten account for 7% to 9%. Input material: blood. The receptors here all came from a woman aged 25 to 39 in good health.

This clonotype was recorded once. The chain carries TRBV3-1 and TRBJ2-2; 9 bases match TRBD2. Germline CDR1 LGHDT, CDR2 YNNKEL (reference sequence). The trim removed 2 bases at V and 2 bases at J, leaving 9 bases unmatched. The CDR3 runs 18 residues. CDR3 bases: TGTGCCAGCAGCCAATTCTCTTCTAGCGGGGTCAACACCGGGGAGCTGTTTTTT. It encodes CASSQFSSSGVNTGELFF. Complete variable domain (other parts from reference TRBV3-1 and TRBJ2-2): DTAVSQTPKYLVTQMGNDKSIKCEQNLGHDTMYWYKQDSKKFLKIMFSYNNKELIINETVPNRFSPKSPDKAHLNLHINSLELGDSAVYFCASSQFSSSGVNTGELFFGEGSRLTVL.

V gene TRBV4-3 combines with J gene TRBJ2-5; 12 bases are a match to TRBD2. After removal of 1 base from V and 2 bases from J, the junction contained 8 bases not matched to a gene. CDR1 LGHNA and CDR2 YSLEER come from the germline V gene. The CDR3 runs to 18 residues. In DNA form, the CDR3 reads TGCGCCAGCAGCCAAGTGAGACTAGCGGGAGTAGGTCAAGAGACCCAGTACTTC. This codes for CASSQVRLAGVGQETQYF.

This clonotype was seen a single time. Germline and junction disagree at one end, which may indicate a read error. The chain recombines TRBV6-5 with TRBJ2-3, with no clear D. Germline V gene data show CDR1 as MNHEY and CDR2 as SVGAGI. This CDR3 region has 14 residues. The CDR3 DNA sequence: TGTGCCGGCAGTTACTTAGGTGGGACAGATACGCAGTATTTT. This gives the protein CAGSYLGGTDTQYF.

This clonotype was recorded a few times. V and J are TRBV27 and TRBJ2-1, with D possibly being TRBD1 (6 bases). Trimming shortened V by 0 bases and J by 9 bases, and 15 bases separated the two germline ends. The CDR3 totals 15 residues. The germline gives CDR1 MNHEY, CDR2 SMNVEV (reference sequence). The CDR3 region is CASSLSPRGLGEQFF. CDR3 sequence (DNA): TGTGCCAGCAGTTTATCCCCCAGGGGCCTAGGTGAGCAGTTCTTC.

The sample holds many counts of this clonotype. This sequence joins TRBV6-5 and TRBJ2-7, with D hard to call. V shed 0 bases and J shed 5 bases, with 11 bases lying between them. This CDR3 has 14 residues. The germline gives CDR1 MNHEY, CDR2 SVGAGI. The CDR3: CASSYSGRMNEQYF. The CDR3 nucleotides read TGTGCCAGCAGTTACTCAGGACGGATGAACGAGCAGTACTTC.

There are a few counts of this clonotype. This chain connects TRBV5-5 to TRBJ1-2; TRBD1 is a possible D gene (5 bases). Trimming pared 3 bases from V and 8 bases from J, leaving 17 bases between. The CDR3 covers 14 residues. Germline CDR1 reads SGHKS; CDR2 reads YYEKEE (reference sequence). This CDR3 reads CASSSNRDAEGYTF. CDR3 DNA: TGTGCCAGCAGCTCCAACCGGGACGCAGAAGGCTACACCTTC.

CDR3 in amino acids: CASSLQGENTGELFF. CDR3 nucleotide sequence: TGTGCCAGCAGCTTACAGGGGGAGAACACCGGGGAGCTGTTTTTT. The J gene is TRBJ2-2, the V gene TRBV7-6, with 7 bases lining up with TRBD1. The CDR3 sequence is 15 residues long. Losses at the gene ends were 2 bases for V and 1 base for J; bases not matched to a gene: 1. From germline, CDR1 is SGHVS and CDR2 FNYEAQ.

A few counts support this clonotype. The chain has TRBV6-5 and TRBJ2-6; tentatively, D is TRBD1 or TRBD2 (5 bases each). The CDR3 is 18 amino acids. V was trimmed by 4 bases and J by 0 bases, leaving 16 bases between them. Germline lookup yields CDR1 MNHEY and CDR2 SVGAGI. CDR3 in DNA: TGTGCCAGCAGTTTAGTTTCGGGACCGCGCTCTGGGGCCAACGTCCTGACTTTC. Translation gives CASSLVSGPRSGANVLTF.

In its sample, this clonotype was seen many times. The chain is built from TRBV29-1 and TRBJ2-7; the D is unclear. Trimming shortened V by 7 bases and J by 1 base, and 11 bases separated the two germline ends. The CDR3 runs 12 residues. Germline CDR1 and CDR2: SQVTM and ANQGSEA. Written as DNA, the CDR3 is TGCAGCGCTCTCGAGGTTTCCTACGAGCAGTACTTC. Amino acids: CSALEVSYEQYF.

There are a few counts of this clonotype. One end of the junction varies from germline; a read error may be responsible. The V call is TRBV7-9, the J call TRBJ2-3, with 9 bases identical to TRBD2. Germline V gene sequence: CDR1 SEHNR, CDR2 FQNEAQ (reference sequence). There are 15 residues in the CDR3. As DNA, the CDR3 is TGTGACAGCAGTAATCTAGCGGGGAACACAGATACGCAGTATTTT. It is translated as CDSSNLAGNTDTQYF.

This clonotype was seen more than once but under ten times. The chain links TRBV7-9 to TRBJ2-7, with 11 bases that match TRBD1. From germline, CDR1 is SEHNR and CDR2 FQNEAQ (reference sequence). The length of the CDR3 is 14 residues. With 8 bases clipped from V and 6 bases from J, the junction kept 9 bases outside the gene matches. CDR3 bases: TGTGCCAGCCGCGGCCGGGACAGGGGGTCCGAGCAGTACTTC. Its protein product is CASRGRDRGSEQYF.

This sequence joins TRBV24-1 and TRBJ2-1; 11 nucleotides match TRBD2. Germline CDR1 is KGHDR and CDR2 is SFDVKD. This CDR3 has 15 residues. Trimming cost V 4 bases and J 5 bases; bases outside gene matches: 3. Here the CDR3 reads CATSDSGLADNEQFF. In DNA form, the CDR3 reads TGTGCCACCAGTGACTCGGGACTAGCGGACAATGAGCAGTTCTTC.

This clonotype has just a few counts. This chain uses TRBV14 with TRBJ2-1, with 13 bases aligning to TRBD2. Germline trimming cut 0 bases from V and 6 bases from J; bases unmatched to any gene: 8. The CDR3 sequence is 18 residues long. CDR1 and CDR2 from the germline V gene are SGHDN and FVKESK. CDR3 amino acids: CASSQDLLAGGARNEQFF. The DNA for the CDR3 is TGTGCCAGCAGCCAAGATTTACTAGCGGGAGGGGCCCGCAATGAGCAGTTCTTC.

With respect to this clonotype: A read error is possible here, since a much larger clone lies one base away. This chain uses TRBV3-1 with TRBJ2-7; D gene ambiguous. The V and J ends lost 0 bases and 3 bases respectively, with 9 bases between them. The CDR3 contains 14 residues. CDR1 is LGHDT, CDR2 YNNKEL, per germline (reference sequence). The CDR3, as DNA: TGTGCCAGCAGCCAAGATGTCCAGTGCTACGAGCAGTACTTC. Encoded protein: CASSQDVQCYEQYF.